These 32 T cell receptor beta chains share one sample of origin, sequenced in a study of shared clonotypes between healthy human individuals. Assay: immunoSEQ multiplex PCR; the TCRdb copy retains only in-frame clones and omits some. The table records some 2.4 million clones, over 85% of them present only once. The specimen was naive CD4+ T cells from PBMCs. Subset reported: CD45RA+ positively selected. These receptors were collected from a man between 18 and 29 years old in good health. Some clones in this sample may be carry-over from other donors' samples.

The rearrangement joins TRBV2 to TRBJ1-3, with a tentative D call TRBD1 (6 bases). The V and J ends lost 4 bases and 3 bases respectively, with 13 bases between them. CDR3 length equals 15 residues. Germline values: CDR1 SNHLY, CDR2 FYNNEI. The DNA for the CDR3 is TGTGCCAGCAGTGTTTGGGGGGCAGGTGGAAACACCATATATTTT. Protein sequence: CASSVWGAGGNTIYF.

This chain joins TRBV10-3 and TRBJ2-5; D possibly corresponds to TRBD1 (6 bases). V was clipped by 0 bases and J by 4 bases, with 9 bases between them. This CDR3 has 14 residues. Germline-derived CDR1 and CDR2 are ENHRY and SYGVKD. In nucleotides, the CDR3 is TGTGCCATCAGTGAGTCGGGGGCAGGAGAGACCCAGTACTTC. Protein: CAISESGAGETQYF.

The chain uses TRBV5-1 and TRBJ2-3, with 7 bases identical to TRBD1. In germline, CDR1 is SGHRS, CDR2 YFSETQ. After removal of 4 bases from V and 8 bases from J, the junction contained 16 bases not matched to a gene. The CDR3 is 16 amino acids. CDR3 nucleotides: TGCGCCAGCAGCCAAGCCGGGACAGACTCACAAAGTACGCAGTATTTT. Translation gives CASSQAGTDSQSTQYF.

V and J are TRBV7-8 and TRBJ2-7, with TRBD2 matching over 12 bases. V gave up 5 bases and J gave up 3 bases; unmatched junction bases: 8. Germline V gene data show CDR1 as SGHVS and CDR2 as FQNEAQ. CDR3 length: 16 residues. CDR3 DNA sequence: TGTGCCAGCAGCCAGAGTAGGGGACTAGCGGGCTACGAGCAGTACTTC. Encoded protein: CASSQSRGLAGYEQYF.

To note about this clone: The germline gene is not matched at one end of the junction; a read error may be the cause. The chain joins TRBV18 to TRBJ2-1, with 11 bases that match TRBD2. Germline CDR1 KGHSH, CDR2 LQKENI. This CDR3 contains 12 residues. The CDR3 DNA reads as TGTGCCAGCTCACCGTTAGCGGGAGGGGGAGTCTTC. It specifies CASSPLAGGGVF.

On this clone: Other nucleotide sequences in the sample specify the same CDR3. In DNA form, the CDR3 reads TGTGCCAGCAGCTTAGAGGGGGGGACTGAAGCTTTCTTT. Amino acids: CASSLEGGTEAFF. This chain uses TRBV7-9 with TRBJ1-1; TRBD1 is a possible D gene (6 bases). V lost 1 base to trimming and J lost 5 bases, with 8 bases between them. In germline, CDR1 is SEHNR, CDR2 FQNEAQ (reference sequence). The CDR3 has 13 amino acids.

This chain connects TRBV29-1 to TRBJ1-1; 8 bases fit TRBD1. The CDR3 loop spans 12 amino acids. The germline V gene encodes CDR1 SQVTM and CDR2 ANQGSEA. The J segment lost 6 bases and the V segment lost 7 bases, leaving 7 bases of the junction unmatched. The CDR3 protein is CSAKTGESEAFF. The CDR3, as DNA: TGCAGCGCTAAGACAGGGGAGTCTGAAGCTTTCTTT. Variable domain in full (rest from reference TRBV29-1 and TRBJ1-1): SAVISQKPSRDICQRGTSLTIQCQVDSQVTMMFWYRQQPGQSLTLIATANQGSEATYESGFVIDKFPISRPNLTFSTLTVSNMSPEDSSIYLCSAKTGESEAFFGQGTRLTVV.

As concerns this clone: The sample carries other DNA sequences with the same CDR3. The V call is TRBV6-5, the J call TRBJ2-7; perhaps TRBD2 as D (5 bases). V was trimmed by 0 bases and J by 3 bases, leaving 9 bases between them. There are 14 residues in the CDR3. CDR1 and CDR2 from the germline V gene are MNHEY and SVGAGI. As DNA, the CDR3 is TGTGCCAGCAGTTACTCGAGTGGGAGCTACGAGCAGTACTTC. Translated, it gives CASSYSSGSYEQYF.

As for this clone: The same CDR3 also results from other DNA sequences found in this sample. The chain joins TRBV28 to TRBJ1-5; D gene uncertain. Trimming removed 5 bases from V and 0 bases from J, with 8 bases in between. CDR3 size: 14 residues. CDR1 MDHEN and CDR2 SYDVKM come from the germline V gene. Here the CDR3 DNA reads TGTGCCAGCAGTCCTGACACTAGCAATCAGCCCCAGCATTTT. Translation: CASSPDTSNQPQHF.

The genes are TRBV5-1 and TRBJ1-3; 9 nucleotides align to TRBD1. Trimming cost V 2 bases and J 3 bases; bases outside gene matches: 6. The length of the CDR3 is 16 residues. CDR1 and CDR2 (germline): SGHRS, YFSETQ. The CDR3 spells CASSFNRGLSGNTIYF. In DNA form, the CDR3 reads TGCGCCAGCAGCTTCAACAGGGGGCTAAGTGGAAACACCATATATTTT.

This clone was seen a single time. The sample holds other DNA sequences that translate to the same CDR3. This chain's CDR3 is CASSRGGTDTQYF. The CDR3, as DNA: TGTGCCAGCAGCCGAGGAGGCACAGATACGCAGTATTTT. The rearrangement joins TRBV9 to TRBJ2-3; D not certain. The CDR3 is 13 residues long. Trimming cost V 4 bases and J 1 base, with 7 bases left between them. Per germline, CDR1 SGDLS and CDR2 YYNGEE. Together with reference TRBV9 and TRBJ2-3, the CDR3 gives the full variable domain: DSGVTQTPKHLITATGQRVTLRCSPRSGDLSVYWYQQSLDQGLQFLIQYYNGEERAKGNILERFSAQQFPDLHSELNLSSLELGDSALYFCASSRGGTDTQYFGPGTRLTVL.

The J gene is TRBJ2-1, the V gene TRBV5-1; D remains unclear. V lost 0 bases to trimming and J lost 10 bases, with 11 bases between them. Germline V gene sequence: CDR1 SGHRS, CDR2 YFSETQ. The length of the CDR3 is 13 residues. CDR3 in amino acids: CASSLVTLGEQFF. Here the CDR3 DNA reads TGCGCCAGCAGCTTGGTGACCCTCGGGGAGCAGTTCTTC.

The chain carries TRBV21-1 and TRBJ1-1; the D call TRBD1 from the table was never checked on the DNA. TRBV21-1 represents a pseudogene. CDR3 length equals 14 residues. The chain's CDR3 is CASSRARVNTEAFF. CDR3 nucleotides: TGTGCCAGCAGCAGGGCCAGGGTGAACACTGAAGCTTTCTTT.

The V call is TRBV9, the J call TRBJ2-5; D might be TRBD1 (5 bases). In germline, CDR1 is SGDLS, CDR2 YYNGEE. The CDR3 covers 11 residues. Trimming pared 4 bases from V and 5 bases from J, leaving 6 bases between. This chain's CDR3 is CASSSGETQYF. DNA of the CDR3: TGTGCCAGCAGCTCAGGGGAGACCCAGTACTTC.

The chain carries TRBV5-6 and TRBJ2-3; D may be TRBD1 (5 bases). The CDR3 sequence is 13 residues long. Trimming removed 4 bases from V and 1 base from J, with 7 bases in between. Germline values: CDR1 SGHDT, CDR2 YYEEEE. CDR3 in DNA: TGTGCCAGCAGCCTGGGGCGCACAGATACGCAGTATTTT. This translates into CASSLGRTDTQYF.

This clone was picked up one time. This chain uses TRBV18 with TRBJ2-7; D is ambiguous. Looked up from germline, CDR1 is KGHSH and CDR2 is LQKENI. CDR3 length: 14 residues. The V and J ends lost 2 bases and 2 bases respectively, with 10 bases between them. Here the CDR3 reads CASSPFPSPYEQYF. The CDR3 DNA is TGTGCCAGCTCACCATTTCCATCCCCCTACGAGCAGTACTTC. Complete variable domain (other parts from reference TRBV18 and TRBJ2-7): NAGVMQNPRHLVRRRGQEARLRCSPMKGHSHVYWYRQLPEEGLKFMVYLQKENIIDESGMPKERFSAEFPKEGPSILRIQQVVRGDSAAYFCASSPFPSPYEQYFGPGTRLTVT.

The chain is built from TRBV28 and TRBJ1-1; 7 bases line up with TRBD1. The CDR3 totals 15 residues. Germline CDR1 is MDHEN and CDR2 is SYDVKM. J gave up 5 bases and V 6 bases, and 12 bases lay outside the gene matches. Written as DNA, the CDR3 is TGTGCCAGCAGCAAGACAGGGTCTAGGCGGACTGAAGCTTTCTTT. Its translation: CASSKTGSRRTEAFF.

This clone was recorded once. The chain joins TRBV2 to TRBJ2-3, with 7 bases that match TRBD2. V lost 7 bases to trimming and J lost 0 bases; unmatched junction nucleotides: 4. The CDR3 covers 14 residues. Germline CDR1 is SNHLY and CDR2 is FYNNEI. The CDR3 protein is CASTQGGSTDTQYF. Here the CDR3 DNA reads TGTGCCAGCACCCAGGGAGGGAGCACAGATACGCAGTATTTT.

This rearrangement joins TRBV19 to TRBJ2-5; a weak D match, TRBD2 (5 bases). Germline V CDR1 and CDR2: LNHDA, SQIVND (reference sequence). The V and J ends lost 3 bases and 9 bases respectively, with 17 bases between them. CDR3 length: 14 residues. The CDR3 sequence is CASSISSLPGAQYF. The DNA of the CDR3 is TGTGCCAGTAGTATCTCGAGCTTGCCCGGGGCCCAGTACTTC.

V usage is TRBV14 and J usage is TRBJ2-7, with 14 bases matching TRBD2. The CDR3 length is 16 residues. Losses at the gene ends were 1 base for V and 11 bases for J; bases not matched to a gene: 10. The germline CDR1 and CDR2 sequences are SGHDN and FVKESK. As DNA, the CDR3 is TGTGCCAGCAGCCAAGGTAGAGGGACTAGCGGGGGATACGAGTACTTC. Its protein product is CASSQGRGTSGGYEYF.

V and J are TRBV11-3 and TRBJ2-1, with D hard to call. Trimming left V 3 bases short and J 10 bases short, with 13 bases between. The CDR3 extends over 13 amino acids. The germline V gene encodes CDR1 SGHNT and CDR2 YENEEA. The CDR3 loop reads CASSLWELGEQFF. For the CDR3, the DNA is TGTGCCAGCAGCTTGTGGGAATTGGGAGAGCAGTTCTTC.

The genes are TRBV28 and TRBJ1-2; TRBD1 matches at 7 bases. Trimming at V came to 6 bases and at J to 2 bases, leaving 3 bases not matched to a gene. In germline, CDR1 is MDHEN, CDR2 SYDVKM. The CDR3 consists of 13 residues. The CDR3 loop reads CASRTDRNYGYTF. For the CDR3, the DNA is TGTGCCAGCAGGACGGACAGGAACTATGGCTACACCTTC.

V usage is TRBV27 and J usage is TRBJ2-1; D possibly uses TRBD1 or TRBD2 (5 bases each). From germline, CDR1 is MNHEY and CDR2 SMNVEV (reference sequence). With 6 bases removed from V and 8 bases from J, the gap between germline ends came to 20 bases. This CDR3 comprises 15 residues. The CDR3 sequence is CASSPRGSVIHEQFF. Here the CDR3 DNA reads TGTGCCAGCAGCCCGAGGGGTTCAGTAATCCATGAGCAGTTCTTC.

This clone was seen just once. The V gene is TRBV6-5, the J gene TRBJ2-7; D possibly corresponds to TRBD2 (6 bases). Germline assignment: CDR1 MNHEY and CDR2 SVGAGI. V shed 7 bases and J shed 5 bases, with 21 bases lying between them. This CDR3 spans 15 amino acids. The CDR3 is CASTSTNGSVHEQYF. The CDR3 DNA follows: TGTGCCAGCACTTCGACTAACGGGAGCGTCCACGAGCAGTACTTC.

CDR3 nucleotides: TGTGCCTGCGACAGGGCAATCAATCAGCCCCAGCATTTT. This gives the protein CACDRAINQPQHF. The V gene is TRBV30, the J gene TRBJ1-5, with 7 positions matching TRBD1. CDR1 and CDR2 from the germline V gene are GTSNPN and SVGIG (reference sequence). The CDR3 length is 13 residues. V shed 6 bases and J 3 bases; nucleotides not matched to a gene: 5.

The chain carries TRBV6-5 and TRBJ1-2, with no clear D. Per germline, CDR1 MNHEY and CDR2 SVGAGI. The germline V and J ends were trimmed by 4 bases and 2 bases, with 14 bases remaining between them. The CDR3 length is 15 residues. In nucleotides, the CDR3 is TGTGCCAGCAGTTCCCTCTCGGGGTCGAACTATGGCTACACCTTC. This encodes CASSSLSGSNYGYTF.

The rearrangement joins TRBV12-5 to TRBJ2-2; D possibly corresponds to TRBD2 (6 bases). Germline CDR1 and CDR2: LGHNT and FRNRAP. This CDR3 contains 16 residues. Trimming shortened V by 3 bases and J by 5 bases, and 16 bases separated the two germline ends. CDR3 in DNA: TGTGCTAGTGGTTTAGTCTTGGGAGGCCAAACCGGGGAGCTGTTTTTT. It is translated as CASGLVLGGQTGELFF. Variable domain in full (rest from reference TRBV12-5 and TRBJ2-2): DARVTQTPRHKVTEMGQEVTMRCQPILGHNTVFWYRQTMMQGLELLAYFRNRAPLDDSGMPKDRFSAEMPDATLATLKIQPSEPRDSAVYFCASGLVLGGQTGELFFGEGSRLTVL.

This clone occurred a few times. Distinct nucleotide sequences in the sample also encode this CDR3. The J gene is TRBJ2-7, the V gene TRBV10-3, with D hard to call. The CDR3 totals 12 residues. The V end lost 2 bases, the J end lost 0 bases, and 2 bases lay between the germline ends. Germline CDR1 and CDR2: ENHRY and SYGVKD. CDR3 DNA: TGTGCCATCAGTGAGCTCTCCTACGAGCAGTACTTC. It yields the protein CAISELSYEQYF.

The V and J genes are TRBV29-1 and TRBJ1-1; a possible D gene is TRBD1 (6 bases). The CDR3 runs to 17 residues. The V gene's germline CDR1 is SQVTM and CDR2 ANQGSEA. V dropped 2 bases and J dropped 0 bases, with 19 bases sitting between them. This chain's CDR3 is CSVEWFRDNPMNTEAFF. The CDR3 region has the DNA TGCAGCGTTGAATGGTTCCGGGACAACCCTATGAACACTGAAGCTTTCTTT. Based on the CDR3 plus reference TRBV29-1 and TRBJ1-1, the full variable domain is SAVISQKPSRDICQRGTSLTIQCQVDSQVTMMFWYRQQPGQSLTLIATANQGSEATYESGFVIDKFPISRPNLTFSTLTVSNMSPEDSSIYLCSVEWFRDNPMNTEAFFGQGTRLTVV.

The CDR3 reads CASSLGGGQDTGELFF. CDR3 DNA sequence: TGTGCCAGCAGCTTGGGGGGAGGGCAAGACACCGGGGAGCTGTTTTTT. The chain carries TRBV5-4 and TRBJ2-2, with 7 bases fitting TRBD2. From germline, CDR1 is SGHNT and CDR2 YYREEE (reference sequence). Trimming cost V 0 bases and J 3 bases; bases outside gene matches: 5. The CDR3 consists of 16 residues.

CDR3 DNA: TGTGCCAGCACGGGTGAGGGGGCGATTCTCTATAGCAATCAGCCCCAGCATTTT. This encodes CASTGEGAILYSNQPQHF. This chain uses TRBV28 with TRBJ1-5; TRBD1 matches at 7 bases. The CDR3 length is 18 residues. Germline lookup yields CDR1 MDHEN and CDR2 SYDVKM. With V trimmed by 7 bases and J by 0 bases, 15 bases remained unmatched.

The J gene is TRBJ1-2, the V gene TRBV5-1; D is perhaps TRBD1 (6 bases). V lost 7 bases, J lost 2 bases, and 12 bases lay in between. CDR1 is SGHRS and CDR2 is YFSETQ in the germline V gene. This CDR3 comprises 13 residues. As DNA, the CDR3 is TGCGCCAGCTATGGGGGCAAGAACTATGGCTACACCTTC. This translates into CASYGGKNYGYTF.